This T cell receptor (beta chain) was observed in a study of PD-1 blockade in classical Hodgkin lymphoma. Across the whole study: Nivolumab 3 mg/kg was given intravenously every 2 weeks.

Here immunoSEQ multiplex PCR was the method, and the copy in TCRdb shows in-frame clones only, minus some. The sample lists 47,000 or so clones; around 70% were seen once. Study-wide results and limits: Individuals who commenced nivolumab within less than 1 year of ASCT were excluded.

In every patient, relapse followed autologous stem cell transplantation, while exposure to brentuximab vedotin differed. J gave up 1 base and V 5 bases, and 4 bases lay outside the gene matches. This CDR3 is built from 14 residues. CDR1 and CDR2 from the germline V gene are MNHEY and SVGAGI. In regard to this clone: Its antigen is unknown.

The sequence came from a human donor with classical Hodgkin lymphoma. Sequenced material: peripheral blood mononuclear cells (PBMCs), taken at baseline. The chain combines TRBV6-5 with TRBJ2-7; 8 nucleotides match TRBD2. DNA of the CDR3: TGTGCCAGCAGTCGCGGGGGGCGGTCCTACGAGCAGTACTTC. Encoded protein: CASSRGGRSYEQYF.